These T cell receptor beta chains were read from a single sample in a study of T cell responses to AZD1222 COVID-19 vaccine. Sequenced by immunoSEQ multiplex PCR; TCRdb stores in-frame clones only, minus some. The sample consists of 180,000 or so clones, about 93% of them appearing once. This specimen consisted of peripheral blood, obtained 28 days after the second AZD1222 dose. The receptors shown here come from an adult who received the AZD1222 COVID-19 vaccine. Each CDR3 is given with its conserved first and last residue. D genes are given only for firm matches. The size of a clone is reported for some rows only, either as once, few or many, or as a class for expanded clones.

CDR3 protein: CASSQGYLMNTEAFF
CDR3 DNA: TGTGCCAGCAGCCAAGGGTACCTCATGAACACTGAAGCTTTCTTT
clone size: NA
J gene: TRBJ1-1
V gene: TRBV3-1/TRBV3-2
D gene: NA

CDR3 protein: CASSEAVRVGYTF
CDR3 DNA: TGTGCCAGCAGTGAAGCAGTGAGGGTTGGCTACACCTTC
clone size: NA
J gene: TRBJ1-2
V gene: TRBV2
D gene: NA

CDR3 protein: CASSSGLAGAYEQYF
CDR3 DNA: TGTGCCAGCAGCTCCGGACTAGCGGGGGCCTACGAGCAGTACTTC
clone size: once
J gene: TRBJ2-7
V gene: TRBV7-2
D gene: TRBD2

CDR3 protein: CASRNSGGGSLSTDTQYF
CDR3 DNA: TGTGCCAGCAGGAATAGCGGGGGGGGATCACTTAGCACAGATACGCAGTATTTT
clone size: NA
J gene: TRBJ2-3
V gene: TRBV11-2
D gene: TRBD2

CDR3 protein: CASSQEYRSRGELFF
CDR3 DNA: TGTGCCAGCAGCCAAGAATACAGGAGCCGCGGGGAGCTGTTTTTT
clone size: once
J gene: TRBJ2-2
V gene: TRBV14
D gene: NA

CDR3 protein: CASSQDRHGGTEAFF
CDR3 DNA: TGTGCCAGCAGCCAAGACCGCCACGGCGGCACTGAAGCTTTCTTT
clone size: NA
J gene: TRBJ1-1
V gene: TRBV14
D gene: NA

CDR3 protein: CASTPEAFF
CDR3 DNA: TGTGCCAGCACCCCCGAAGCTTTCTTT
clone size: few
J gene: TRBJ1-1
V gene: TRBV7-9
D gene: NA

CDR3 protein: CASSSAGRSQPQHF
CDR3 DNA: TGTGCCAGCAGTTCCGCGGGGCGATCCCAGCCCCAGCATTTT
clone size: NA
J gene: TRBJ1-5
V gene: TRBV28
D gene: NA

CDR3 protein: CSVDVLAGPNEQFF
CDR3 DNA: TGCAGCGTTGATGTCCTAGCGGGACCCAATGAGCAGTTCTTC
clone size: NA
J gene: TRBJ2-1
V gene: TRBV29-1
D gene: TRBD2

CDR3 protein: CASSDSIKGSNAFF
CDR3 DNA: TGTGCCAGCAGTGACTCGATTAAAGGCTCGAATGCTTTCTTT
clone size: NA
J gene: TRBJ1-1
V gene: TRBV6-4
D gene: NA

CDR3 protein: CASSEQVSGELFF
CDR3 DNA: TGCGCCAGCAGTGAGCAAGTGTCCGGGGAGCTGTTTTTT
clone size: NA
J gene: TRBJ2-2
V gene: TRBV10-1
D gene: NA

CDR3 protein: CASSQTDRESGYTF
CDR3 DNA: TGTGCCAGCAGCCAGACGGACAGGGAAAGTGGCTACACCTTC
clone size: NA
J gene: TRBJ1-2
V gene: TRBV3-1/TRBV3-2
D gene: TRBD1

CDR3 protein: CASSQRKRGSTGELFF
CDR3 DNA: TGTGCCAGCAGCCAAAGAAAGAGGGGTAGCACCGGGGAGCTGTTTTTT
clone size: few
J gene: TRBJ2-2
V gene: TRBV3-1/TRBV3-2
D gene: NA

CDR3 protein: CASRLQGASGNTIYF
CDR3 DNA: TGTGCCAGCAGATTACAGGGGGCCTCTGGAAACACCATATATTTT
clone size: NA
J gene: TRBJ1-3
V gene: TRBV6-6
D gene: TRBD1

CDR3 protein: CATSRDRGGSNQPQHF
CDR3 DNA: TGTGCCACCAGCAGAGACCGGGGGGGTAGCAATCAGCCCCAGCATTTT
clone size: NA
J gene: TRBJ1-5
V gene: TRBV15
D gene: NA

CDR3 protein: CASRTIVRGYTF
CDR3 DNA: TGTGCCAGCAGGACAATCGTGAGGGGCTACACCTTC
clone size: NA
J gene: TRBJ1-2
V gene: TRBV28
D gene: NA

CDR3 protein: CASSPQASGYTF
CDR3 DNA: TGTGCCAGCAGTCCACAGGCGAGTGGCTACACCTTC
clone size: NA
J gene: TRBJ1-2
V gene: TRBV2
D gene: NA

CDR3 protein: CASTPGTGNSPLHF
CDR3 DNA: TGTGCCAGTACCCCCGGGACGGGGAATTCACCCCTCCACTTT
clone size: NA
J gene: TRBJ1-6
V gene: TRBV19
D gene: NA

CDR3 protein: CASSFGYEQFF
CDR3 DNA: TGTGCCAGCAGTTTCGGGTATGAGCAGTTCTTC
clone size: NA
J gene: TRBJ2-1
V gene: TRBV12-3/TRBV12-4
D gene: NA

CDR3 protein: CASSLQQGSNQPQHF
CDR3 DNA: TGTGCCAGCAGCCTCCAGCAGGGGAGCAATCAGCCCCAGCATTTT
clone size: NA
J gene: TRBJ1-5
V gene: TRBV7-2
D gene: NA

CDR3 protein: CATSSLQDRGNYGYTF
CDR3 DNA: TGTGCCACCAGCAGTCTTCAGGACAGGGGGAACTATGGCTACACCTTC
clone size: NA
J gene: TRBJ1-2
V gene: TRBV15
D gene: TRBD1

CDR3 protein: CASTHGPIYGYTF
CDR3 DNA: TGTGCCAGTACCCACGGCCCGATCTATGGCTACACCTTC
clone size: once
J gene: TRBJ1-2
V gene: TRBV19
D gene: NA

CDR3 protein: CASSFGGGKNNEKLFF
CDR3 DNA: TGTGCCAGCAGCTTTGGAGGGGGCAAGAATAATGAAAAACTGTTTTTT
clone size: NA
J gene: TRBJ1-4
V gene: TRBV5-4
D gene: TRBD1

CDR3 protein: CASSSISRPTEAFF
CDR3 DNA: TGTGCCAGCAGCTCTATATCCCGGCCTACTGAAGCTTTCTTT
clone size: NA
J gene: TRBJ1-1
V gene: TRBV13
D gene: NA

CDR3 protein: CASSPGFYGAFF
CDR3 DNA: TGTGCCAGCAGCCCAGGGTTCTATGGGGCTTTCTTT
clone size: NA
J gene: TRBJ1-1
V gene: TRBV11-2
D gene: NA

CDR3 protein: CASSQGTSGGRGTDTQYF
CDR3 DNA: TGTGCCAGCAGCCAAGGGACTAGCGGGGGCCGGGGGACAGATACGCAGTATTTT
clone size: NA
J gene: TRBJ2-3
V gene: TRBV4-2
D gene: TRBD2

CDR3 protein: CASSGQAYTEAFF
CDR3 DNA: TGTGCCAGCAGCGGACAGGCTTACACTGAAGCTTTCTTT
clone size: once
J gene: TRBJ1-1
V gene: TRBV2
D gene: TRBD1

CDR3 protein: CATREGQYTEAFF
CDR3 DNA: TGTGCCACCAGAGAAGGACAGTACACTGAAGCTTTCTTT
clone size: NA
J gene: TRBJ1-1
V gene: TRBV24-1
D gene: NA

CDR3 protein: CASTDGGQPQHF
CDR3 DNA: TGTGCCAGCACTGATGGGGGTCAGCCCCAGCATTTT
clone size: NA
J gene: TRBJ1-5
V gene: TRBV7-9
D gene: NA

CDR3 protein: CASSSTGSSGNTIYF
CDR3 DNA: TGTGCCAGCAGTTCCACAGGTAGCTCTGGAAACACCATATATTTT
clone size: NA
J gene: TRBJ1-3
V gene: TRBV6-5
D gene: NA

CDR3 protein: CASSYTSLTGSPHQPQHF
CDR3 DNA: TGTGCCAGCAGTTACACCTCCCTGACAGGGAGCCCCCATCAGCCCCAGCATTTT
clone size: NA
J gene: TRBJ1-5
V gene: TRBV6-2/TRBV6-3
D gene: TRBD1